This TCR beta chain was recorded in a study of blood T cells in healthy people across ages. This CDR3 comprises 16 residues. Germline-derived CDR1 and CDR2 are SGHTA and FQGNSA. V lost 0 bases and J lost 0, with 6 bases in between. The study's findings and limits: Long-lived donors exceeded aged donors in naive CD4+ cells and diversity.

Together with a sample-barcoded 5' primer, a J-beta primer mix was included in a second PCR lasting about 6 to 12 cycles. A single record per CDR3 protein comes from TCRdb applying MiXCR to the 5' RACE reads. The sample consists of about 630,000 distinct CDR3 sequences, more than 20% of them appearing once. To note about this clonotype: Its antigen remains unknown.

What was sequenced was blood. The sequence came from a man between 65 and 80 years old in good health. The chain is built from TRBV7-2 and TRBJ2-6; D is undetermined. The CDR3, as DNA: TGTGCCAGCAGCTTAGCGTCCCGCTCTGGGGCCAACGTCCTGACTTTC. Protein: CASSLASRSGANVLTF.